This entry concerns a single T cell receptor beta chain. Assay used: immunoSEQ multiplex PCR; TCRdb lists only in-frame clones, some missing. The sample has 150,000 to 180,000 clones; 85% to 95% are singletons. The CDR3 is 13 residues long. The V end lost 5 bases, the J end lost 2 bases, and 7 bases lay between the germline ends. The germline gives CDR1 SEHNR, CDR2 FQNEAQ (reference sequence). The data originate from a study of control samples from healthy donors and cancer patients. The chain couples TRBV7-9 to TRBJ1-3; a possible D gene is TRBD1 (5 bases). Source material: blood. The origin of this receptor is a man aged 35 to 55 in good health. CDR3 in DNA: TGTGCCAGCAGCATGGACACTGGAAACACCATATATTTT. Residues: CASSMDTGNTIYF.